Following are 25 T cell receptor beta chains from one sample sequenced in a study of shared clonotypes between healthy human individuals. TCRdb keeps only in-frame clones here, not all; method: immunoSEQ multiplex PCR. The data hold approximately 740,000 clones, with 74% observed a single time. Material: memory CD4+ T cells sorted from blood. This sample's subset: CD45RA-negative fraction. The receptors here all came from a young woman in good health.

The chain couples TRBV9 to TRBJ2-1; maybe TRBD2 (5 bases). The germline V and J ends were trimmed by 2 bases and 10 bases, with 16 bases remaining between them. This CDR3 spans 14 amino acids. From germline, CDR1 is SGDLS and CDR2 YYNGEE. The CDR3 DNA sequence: TGTGCCAGCAGCGTGGGTTCCGGAGGCAGCGAGCAGTTCTTC. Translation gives CASSVGSGGSEQFF.

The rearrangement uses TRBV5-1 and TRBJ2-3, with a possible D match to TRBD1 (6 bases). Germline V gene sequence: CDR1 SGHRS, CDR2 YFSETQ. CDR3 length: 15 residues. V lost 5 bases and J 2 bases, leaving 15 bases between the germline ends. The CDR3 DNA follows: TGCGCCAGCAGGGGGGCTCTCCCCCACACAGATACGCAGTATTTT. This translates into CASRGALPHTDTQYF.

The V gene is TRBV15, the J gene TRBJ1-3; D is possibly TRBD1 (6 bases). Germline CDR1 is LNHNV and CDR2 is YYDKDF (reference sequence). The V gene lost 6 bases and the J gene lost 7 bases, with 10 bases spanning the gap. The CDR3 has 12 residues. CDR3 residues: CATRKDRNTIYF. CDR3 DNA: TGTGCCACCAGGAAAGACAGGAACACCATATATTTT.

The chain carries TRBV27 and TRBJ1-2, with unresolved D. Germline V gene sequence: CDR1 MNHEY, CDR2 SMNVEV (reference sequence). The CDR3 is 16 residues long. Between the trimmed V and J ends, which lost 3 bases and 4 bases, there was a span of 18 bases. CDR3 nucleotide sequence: TGTGCCAGCAGTTTTTCGTGGGAGAGGAAAGTCTATGGCTACACCTTC. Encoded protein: CASSFSWERKVYGYTF.

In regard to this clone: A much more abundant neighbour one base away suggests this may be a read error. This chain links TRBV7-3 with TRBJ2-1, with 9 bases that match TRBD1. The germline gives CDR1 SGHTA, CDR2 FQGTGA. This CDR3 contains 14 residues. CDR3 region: CAGSRGQGNNEQFF. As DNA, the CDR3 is TGTGCCGGCAGCCGGGGACAGGGAAACAATGAGCAGTTCTTC.

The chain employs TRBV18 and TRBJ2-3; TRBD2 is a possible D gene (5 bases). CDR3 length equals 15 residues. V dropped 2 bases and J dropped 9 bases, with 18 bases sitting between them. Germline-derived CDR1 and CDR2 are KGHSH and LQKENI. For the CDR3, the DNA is TGTGCCAGCTCACCAATCGGCCGGGGAGAAGGGACGCAGTATTTT. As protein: CASSPIGRGEGTQYF.

CDR3 sequence: CASSYSGALDTQYF. The CDR3 DNA reads as TGTGCCAGCAGCTATAGCGGAGCCCTAGATACGCAGTATTTT. The genes are TRBV28 and TRBJ2-3, with D perhaps matching TRBD2 (6 bases). CDR3 length: 14 amino acids. V lost 6 bases to trimming and J lost 5 bases, with 15 bases between them. Germline V gene lookup returns CDR1 MDHEN and CDR2 SYDVKM.

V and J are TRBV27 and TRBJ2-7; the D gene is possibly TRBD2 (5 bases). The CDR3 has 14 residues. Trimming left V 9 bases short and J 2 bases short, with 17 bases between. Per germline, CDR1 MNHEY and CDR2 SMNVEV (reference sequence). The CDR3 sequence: CASRSADSAYEQYF. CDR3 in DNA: TGTGCCAGTCGGTCCGCGGACTCTGCCTACGAGCAGTACTTC.

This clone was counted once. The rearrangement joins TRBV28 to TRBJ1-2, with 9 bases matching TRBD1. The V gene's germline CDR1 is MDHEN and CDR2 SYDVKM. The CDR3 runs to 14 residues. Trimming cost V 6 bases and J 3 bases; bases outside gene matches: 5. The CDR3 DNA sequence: TGTGCCAGCAGGTCACAGGGGGCAGACTATGGCTACACCTTC. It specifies CASRSQGADYGYTF.

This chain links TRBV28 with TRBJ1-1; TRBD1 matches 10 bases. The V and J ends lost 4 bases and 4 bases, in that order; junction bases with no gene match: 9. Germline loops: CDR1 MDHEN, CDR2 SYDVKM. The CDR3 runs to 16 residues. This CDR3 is CASSSGTGAFGTEAFF. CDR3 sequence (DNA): TGTGCCAGCAGTTCGGGGACAGGGGCCTTTGGCACTGAAGCTTTCTTT.

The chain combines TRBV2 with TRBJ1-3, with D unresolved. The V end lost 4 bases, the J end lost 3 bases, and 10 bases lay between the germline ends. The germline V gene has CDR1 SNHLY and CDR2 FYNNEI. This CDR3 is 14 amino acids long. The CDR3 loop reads CASSVGAYGNTIYF. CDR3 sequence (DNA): TGTGCCAGCAGTGTGGGAGCTTATGGAAACACCATATATTTT.

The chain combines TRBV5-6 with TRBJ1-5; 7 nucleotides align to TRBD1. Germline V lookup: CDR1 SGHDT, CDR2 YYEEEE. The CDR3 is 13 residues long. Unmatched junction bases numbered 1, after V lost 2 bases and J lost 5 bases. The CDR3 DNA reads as TGTGCCAGCAGCTTACAGGGGTATCAGCCCCAGCATTTT. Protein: CASSLQGYQPQHF.

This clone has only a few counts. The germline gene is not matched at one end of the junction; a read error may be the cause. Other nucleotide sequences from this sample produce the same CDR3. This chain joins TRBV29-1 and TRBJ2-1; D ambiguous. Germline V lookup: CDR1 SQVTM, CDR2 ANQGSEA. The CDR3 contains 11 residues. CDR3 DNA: TGCAGCGTCGAAGACTACAATGAGCAGTTCTTC. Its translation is CSVEDYNEQFF.

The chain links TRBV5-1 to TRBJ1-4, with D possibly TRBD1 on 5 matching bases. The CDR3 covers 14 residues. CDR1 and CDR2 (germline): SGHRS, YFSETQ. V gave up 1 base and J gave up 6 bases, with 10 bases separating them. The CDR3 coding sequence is TGCGCCAGCAGCTTGACCGGGGGGGATGAAAAACTGTTTTTT. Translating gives CASSLTGGDEKLFF.

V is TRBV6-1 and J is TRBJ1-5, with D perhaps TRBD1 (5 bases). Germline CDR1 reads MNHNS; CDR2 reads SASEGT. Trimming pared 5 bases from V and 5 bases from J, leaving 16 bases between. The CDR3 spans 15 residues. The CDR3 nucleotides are TGTGCCAGCAGTAGACAGACGATTGAGGATCAGCCCCAGCATTTT. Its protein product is CASSRQTIEDQPQHF.

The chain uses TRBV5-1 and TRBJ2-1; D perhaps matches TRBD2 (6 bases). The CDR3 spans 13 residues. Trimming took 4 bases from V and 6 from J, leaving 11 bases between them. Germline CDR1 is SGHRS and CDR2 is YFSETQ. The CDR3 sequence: CASSAGSTNEQFF. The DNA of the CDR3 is TGCGCCAGCAGCGCGGGGTCAACCAATGAGCAGTTCTTC.

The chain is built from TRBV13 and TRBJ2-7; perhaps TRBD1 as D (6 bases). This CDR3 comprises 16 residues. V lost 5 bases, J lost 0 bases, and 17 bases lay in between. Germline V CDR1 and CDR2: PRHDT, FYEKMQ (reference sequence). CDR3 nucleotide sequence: TGTGCCAGCAGCCGGACAACCGGGACACCCTCCTACGAGCAGTACTTC. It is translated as CASSRTTGTPSYEQYF.

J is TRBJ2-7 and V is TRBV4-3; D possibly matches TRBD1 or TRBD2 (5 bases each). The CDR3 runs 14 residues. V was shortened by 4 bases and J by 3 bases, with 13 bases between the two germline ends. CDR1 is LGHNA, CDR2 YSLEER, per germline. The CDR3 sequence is CASSLRDGYYEQYF. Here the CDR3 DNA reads TGCGCCAGCAGCCTTCGGGACGGATACTACGAGCAGTACTTC.

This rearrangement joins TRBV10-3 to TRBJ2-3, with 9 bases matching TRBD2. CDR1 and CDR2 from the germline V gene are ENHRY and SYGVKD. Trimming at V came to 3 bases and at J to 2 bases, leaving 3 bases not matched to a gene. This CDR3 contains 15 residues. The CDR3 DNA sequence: TGTGCCATCAGTGACGCGGGAGGGACCACAGATACGCAGTATTTT. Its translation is CAISDAGGTTDTQYF.

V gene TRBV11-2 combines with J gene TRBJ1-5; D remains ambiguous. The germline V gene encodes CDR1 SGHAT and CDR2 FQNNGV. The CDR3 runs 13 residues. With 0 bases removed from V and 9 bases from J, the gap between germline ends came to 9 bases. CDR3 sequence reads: CASSLDQKGPQHF. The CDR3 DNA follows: TGTGCCAGCAGCTTAGACCAGAAGGGGCCCCAGCATTTT.

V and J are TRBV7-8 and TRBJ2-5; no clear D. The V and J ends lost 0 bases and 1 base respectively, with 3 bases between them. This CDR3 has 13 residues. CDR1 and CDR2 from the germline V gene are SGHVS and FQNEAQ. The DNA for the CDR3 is TGTGCCAGCAGCTTAGCGTTCCAAGAGACCCAGTACTTC. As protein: CASSLAFQETQYF.

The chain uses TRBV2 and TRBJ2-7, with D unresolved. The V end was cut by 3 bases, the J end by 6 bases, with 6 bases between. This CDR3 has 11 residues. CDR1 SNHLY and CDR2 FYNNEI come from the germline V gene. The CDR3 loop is CASSDRSEQYF. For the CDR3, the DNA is TGTGCCAGCAGTGATCGGTCCGAGCAGTACTTC.

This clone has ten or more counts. The CDR3 region has the DNA TGCGCCAGCAGCGAAAGCTACCTCACGAGGGGAAACATTCAGTACTTC. Residues: CASSESYLTRGNIQYF. V is TRBV4-1 and J is TRBJ2-4; D possibly matches TRBD1 or TRBD2 (5 bases each). This CDR3 spans 16 amino acids. Germline CDR1 and CDR2: MGHRA and YSYEKL. Trimming cost V 5 bases and J 6 bases, with 20 bases left between them.

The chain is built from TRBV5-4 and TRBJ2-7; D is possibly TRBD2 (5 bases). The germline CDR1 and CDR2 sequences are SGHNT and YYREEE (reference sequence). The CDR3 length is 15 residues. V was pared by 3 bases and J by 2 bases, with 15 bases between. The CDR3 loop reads CASSSGLRDPYEQYF. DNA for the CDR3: TGTGCCAGCAGCTCCGGACTCCGTGATCCCTACGAGCAGTACTTC.

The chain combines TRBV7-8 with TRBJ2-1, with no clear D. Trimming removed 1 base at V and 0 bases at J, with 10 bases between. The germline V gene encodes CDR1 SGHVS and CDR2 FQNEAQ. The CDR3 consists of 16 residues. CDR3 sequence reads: CASSLVFQFSYNEQFF. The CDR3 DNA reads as TGTGCCAGCAGCTTAGTTTTCCAATTCTCCTACAATGAGCAGTTCTTC.